The rows below give T cell receptor beta chains drawn from one sample of a study of blood T cell repertoires in COVID-19. Assay: immunoSEQ multiplex PCR; the TCRdb copy retains only in-frame clones and omits some. The table includes fewer than 100,000 clones, 80% to 90% detected once. Sequencing was performed on peripheral blood. The receptors originated from a human donor with acute or convalescent COVID-19. The donor label of this sample is uncertain. Each CDR3 is given with its conserved first and last residue. The D gene is left open where the match is weak. Expanded clones get a size class; other rows say once, few or many, or leave the size out.

abundance | j_gene | d_gene | v_gene | CDR3aa | CDR3nt
NA | TRBJ2-3 | TRBD2 | TRBV6-1 | CASSEGGGRTDTQYF | TGTGCCAGCAGTGAAGGCGGGGGGCGCACAGATACGCAGTATTTT
NA | TRBJ1-4 | TRBD1 | TRBV28 | CASRRDRGQNEKLFF | TGTGCCAGCAGGCGCGACAGGGGCCAGAATGAAAAACTGTTTTTT
NA | TRBJ1-1 | NA | TRBV2 | CASRRVSTEAFF | TGTGCCAGCAGGCGGGTGAGCACTGAAGCTTTCTTT
NA | TRBJ1-2 | TRBD1 | TRBV18 | CASSPTQGARGYTF | TGTGCCAGCTCACCAACTCAGGGGGCAAGGGGCTACACCTTC
NA | TRBJ1-2 | NA | TRBV28 | CASSETFQASYGYTF | TGTGCCAGCAGTGAAACGTTCCAGGCAAGCTATGGCTACACCTTC
NA | TRBJ2-5 | NA | TRBV27 | CASSLKGRGAQYF | TGTGCCAGCAGTTTAAAGGGGAGGGGGGCCCAGTACTTC
NA | TRBJ2-5 | TRBD1 | TRBV5-8 | CASSRNPGTGMGETQYF | TGTGCCAGCAGCCGTAACCCCGGGACAGGCATGGGGGAGACCCAGTACTTC
NA | TRBJ2-2 | NA | TRBV6-2/TRBV6-3 | CASSYGAGARNTGELFF | TGTGCCAGCAGTTACGGGGCGGGGGCTAGGAACACCGGGGAGCTGTTTTTT
NA | TRBJ2-7 | TRBD1 | TRBV28 | CASSYRGLYEQYF | TGTGCCAGCAGTTACAGGGGGCTATACGAGCAGTACTTC
NA | TRBJ1-5 | NA | TRBV6-1 | CASSEQIRGYQPQHF | TGTGCCAGCAGTGAGCAGATTAGGGGTTATCAGCCCCAGCATTTT
NA | TRBJ1-2 | TRBD1 | TRBV6-5 | CASRRTGGSYGYTF | TGTGCCAGCAGAAGGACAGGGGGAAGCTATGGCTACACCTTC
once | TRBJ1-5 | TRBD1 | TRBV9 | CASSVGQGSQPQHF | TGTGCCAGCAGCGTTGGACAGGGTAGTCAGCCCCAGCATTTT
NA | TRBJ2-5 | TRBD2 | TRBV19 | CASSTGTSQETQYF | TGTGCCAGTAGTACGGGGACTAGCCAAGAGACCCAGTACTTC
NA | TRBJ1-5 | TRBD1 | TRBV15 | CATSRDRDRDQPQHF | TGTGCCACCAGCAGGGATCGGGACAGGGATCAGCCCCAGCATTTT
NA | TRBJ1-6 | NA | TRBV10-2 | CASSEWAGTNSPLHF | TGCGCCAGCAGTGAGTGGGCAGGAACCAATTCACCCCTCCACTTT
NA | TRBJ1-2 | TRBD1 | TRBV7-6 | CASSFAETGGGGGYTF | TGTGCCAGCAGCTTCGCCGAGACAGGGGGCGGAGGTGGCTACACCTTC
few | TRBJ2-1 | NA | TRBV5-1 | CASSLSGGDYNEQFF | TGCGCCAGCAGCTTGTCGGGGGGCGATTACAATGAGCAGTTCTTC
NA | TRBJ1-2 | NA | TRBV29-1 | CSVAGSDSNYGYTF | TGCAGCGTTGCGGGGTCAGACTCTAACTATGGCTACACCTTC
few | TRBJ2-2 | NA | TRBV27 | CASLFRGTGELFF | TGTGCCAGCCTATTCAGAGGCACCGGGGAGCTGTTTTTT
NA | TRBJ1-4 | NA | TRBV27 | CASSLSSGREKLFF | TGTGCCAGCAGTTTATCATCCGGGAGGGAAAAACTGTTTTTT
NA | TRBJ1-1 | NA | TRBV6-5 | CASSYLRASTEAFF | TGTGCCAGCAGTTACCTGAGGGCTTCGACTGAAGCTTTCTTT
once | TRBJ2-5 | NA | TRBV5-1 | CASSLASGVDETQYF | TGCGCCAGCAGCTTGGCCTCGGGGGTTGATGAGACCCAGTACTTC
NA | TRBJ1-2 | TRBD1 | TRBV10-3 | CASTRTGPNYGYTF | TGTGCCAGCACTAGGACAGGGCCCAACTATGGCTACACCTTC
NA | TRBJ1-6 | TRBD1 | TRBV6-5 | CASSSGTGYNSPLHF | TGTGCCAGCAGCTCCGGGACAGGGTATAATTCACCCCTCCACTTT
NA | TRBJ2-2 | NA | TRBV24-1 | CATSAAGGSGELFF | TGTGCCACCAGTGCCGCAGGGGGGAGCGGGGAGCTGTTTTTT
NA | TRBJ1-2 | NA | TRBV5-4 | CASRPAGGGYTF | TGTGCCAGCAGACCAGCCGGAGGTGGCTACACCTTC
NA | TRBJ2-5 | NA | TRBV5-1 | CASSLAGVETQYF | TGCGCCAGCAGCTTGGCCGGAGTGGAGACCCAGTACTTC
NA | TRBJ2-5 | TRBD2 | TRBV10-2 | CASAVAGGMETQYF | TGCGCCAGCGCCGTAGCGGGGGGGATGGAGACCCAGTACTTC
NA | TRBJ1-3 | NA | TRBV27 | CASSLSGGTVNSGNTIYF | TGTGCCAGCAGTTTATCCGGGGGGACGGTGAACTCTGGAAACACCATATATTTT
few | TRBJ2-3 | TRBD2 | TRBV4-2 | CASSQDVMGAAGGADTQYF | TGTGCCAGCAGCCAAGATGTAATGGGAGCAGCGGGGGGGGCAGATACGCAGTATTTT
NA | TRBJ1-5 | NA | TRBV19 | CASSIEGGNQPQHF | TGTGCCAGTAGTATTGAAGGGGGCAATCAGCCCCAGCATTTT